The 10 T cell receptor beta chains below come from one sample, sequenced in a study of blood T cell repertoires in COVID-19. Assay: immunoSEQ multiplex PCR; the TCRdb copy retains only in-frame clones and omits some. This table has nearly 90,000 clones, approximately 88% appearing once. The sequencing sample was made of peripheral blood. The receptor source for this set is a man at least 80 years old with acute or convalescent COVID-19.

This chain connects TRBV3-1 (or the pseudogene TRBV3-2) to TRBJ2-5; TRBD2 aligns across 7 bases. V was clipped by 4 bases and J by 2 bases; unmatched bases: 4. This CDR3 contains 14 residues. The germline gives CDR1 LGHDT, CDR2 YNNKEL (reference sequence). The CDR3 spells CASSPRGSQETQYF. DNA of the CDR3: TGTGCCAGCAGCCCGCGGGGGTCTCAAGAGACCCAGTACTTC.

The chain recombines TRBV28 with TRBJ1-5, with D unclear. The CDR3 has 12 amino acids. Trimming removed 6 bases at V and 7 bases at J, with 10 bases between. The V gene's germline CDR1 is MDHEN and CDR2 SYDVKM. CDR3 DNA sequence: TGTGCCAGCAGAATTCAAGCCCAGCCCCAGCATTTT. Translation gives CASRIQAQPQHF. Full variable domain (outside the CDR3, taken from reference TRBV28 and TRBJ1-5): DVKVTQSSRYLVKRTGEKVFLECVQDMDHENMFWYRQDPGLGLRLIYFSYDVKMKEKGDIPEGYSVSREKKERFSLILESASTNQTSMYLCASRIQAQPQHFGDGTRLSIL.

The V gene is TRBV13, the J gene TRBJ2-1; the D is unclear. Germline V CDR1 and CDR2: PRHDT, FYEKMQ (reference sequence). This CDR3 region has 12 residues. The V end lost 5 bases, the J end lost 9 bases, and 11 bases lay between the germline ends. The CDR3 bases are TGTGCCAGCAGCCCCGGTAGATCTGAGCAGTTCTTC. It encodes CASSPGRSEQFF.

The genes are TRBV15 and TRBJ2-3; D is possibly TRBD1 (5 bases). Germline V gene lookup returns CDR1 LNHNV and CDR2 YYDKDF (reference sequence). V lost 1 base to trimming and J lost 0 bases, with 8 bases between them. The CDR3 runs to 15 residues. The CDR3, as DNA: TGTGCCACCAGCAGAGGACAGAAGAGCACAGATACGCAGTATTTT. Translation gives CATSRGQKSTDTQYF.

The chain recombines TRBV5-1 with TRBJ2-5, with D possibly being TRBD1 (6 bases). This CDR3 has 14 residues. Trimming took 4 bases from V and 3 from J, leaving 13 bases between them. The germline gives CDR1 SGHRS, CDR2 YFSETQ. DNA of the CDR3: TGCGCCAGCAGCGAGACAGGAAATAAAGAGACCCAGTACTTC. The encoded protein is CASSETGNKETQYF.

The chain joins TRBV5-6 to TRBJ2-3; no definite D call. CDR3 length equals 14 residues. Germline CDR1 reads SGHDT; CDR2 reads YYEEEE. V was shortened by 0 bases and J by 4 bases, with 9 bases between the two germline ends. This chain's CDR3 is CASSLVSTADTQYF. The CDR3 region has the DNA TGTGCCAGCAGCTTGGTTAGCACGGCAGATACGCAGTATTTT.

This chain joins TRBV19 and TRBJ1-2; 8 positions match TRBD1. Germline V CDR1 and CDR2: LNHDA, SQIVND (reference sequence). J was trimmed by 0 bases and V by 6 bases; bases with no gene match: 0. This CDR3 has 13 residues. CDR3: CASRDRANYGYTF. CDR3 DNA sequence: TGTGCCAGTAGGGACAGGGCTAACTATGGCTACACCTTC.

V usage is TRBV28 and J usage is TRBJ1-1, with 9 bases fitting TRBD1. Germline CDR1 is MDHEN and CDR2 is SYDVKM. The CDR3 contains 15 residues. Trimming took 4 bases from V and 5 from J; bases not matched to a gene: 8. The CDR3 coding sequence is TGTGCCAGCAGTTCACAGGGGGCGCCAGGTACTGAAGCTTTCTTT. Residues: CASSSQGAPGTEAFF.

V is TRBV10-2 and J is TRBJ1-4; D is unclear. Germline CDR1 reads WSHSY; CDR2 reads SAAADI. CDR3 length equals 14 residues. The V end was cut by 4 bases, the J end by 0 bases, with 6 bases between. This CDR3 is CASSAGATNEKLFF. CDR3 sequence (DNA): TGCGCCAGCAGTGCGGGAGCAACTAATGAAAAACTGTTTTTT.

On this clone itself: Additional DNA sequences in this sample encode the identical CDR3. V is TRBV5-1 and J is TRBJ1-3, with D possibly TRBD1 on 6 matching bases. The V gene lost 2 bases and the J gene lost 4 bases, with 10 bases spanning the gap. The CDR3 runs 14 residues. Germline V gene data show CDR1 as SGHRS and CDR2 as YFSETQ. CDR3 sequence: CASSLQGSGNTIYF. The CDR3 nucleotides read TGCGCCAGCAGCTTACAGGGTTCGGGAAACACCATATATTTT.